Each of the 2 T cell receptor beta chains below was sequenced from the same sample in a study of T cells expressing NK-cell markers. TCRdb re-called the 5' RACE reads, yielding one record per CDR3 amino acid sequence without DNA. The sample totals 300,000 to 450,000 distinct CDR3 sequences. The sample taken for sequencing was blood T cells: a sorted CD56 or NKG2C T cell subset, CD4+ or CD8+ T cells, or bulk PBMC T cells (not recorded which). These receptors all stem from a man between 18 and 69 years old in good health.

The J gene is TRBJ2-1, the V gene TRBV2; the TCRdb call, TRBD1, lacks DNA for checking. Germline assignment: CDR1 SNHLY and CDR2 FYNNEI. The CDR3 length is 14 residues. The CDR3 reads CASSASRAPNEQFF.

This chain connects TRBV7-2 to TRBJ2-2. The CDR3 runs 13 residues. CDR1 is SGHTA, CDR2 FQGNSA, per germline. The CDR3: CASSLIFAGELFF.